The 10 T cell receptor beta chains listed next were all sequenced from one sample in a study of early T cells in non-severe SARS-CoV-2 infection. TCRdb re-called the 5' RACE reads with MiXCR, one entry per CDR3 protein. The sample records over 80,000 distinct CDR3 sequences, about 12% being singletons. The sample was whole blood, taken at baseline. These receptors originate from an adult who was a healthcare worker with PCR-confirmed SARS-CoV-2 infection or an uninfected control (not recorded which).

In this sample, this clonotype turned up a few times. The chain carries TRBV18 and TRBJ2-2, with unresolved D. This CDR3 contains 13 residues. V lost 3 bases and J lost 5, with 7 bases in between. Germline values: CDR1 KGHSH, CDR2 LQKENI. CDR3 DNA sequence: TGTGCCAGCTCACCGAGCGTAACCGGGGAGCTGTTTTTT. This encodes CASSPSVTGELFF.

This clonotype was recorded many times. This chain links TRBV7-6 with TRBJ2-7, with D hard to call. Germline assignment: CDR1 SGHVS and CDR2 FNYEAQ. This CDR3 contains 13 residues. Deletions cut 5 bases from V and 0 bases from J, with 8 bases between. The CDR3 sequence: CASSRADSYEQYF. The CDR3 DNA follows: TGTGCCAGCAGCCGGGCTGACTCCTACGAGCAGTACTTC. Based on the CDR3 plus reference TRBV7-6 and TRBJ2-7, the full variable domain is GAGVSQSPRYKVTKRGQDVALRCDPISGHVSLYWYRQALGQGPEFLTYFNYEAQQDKSGLPNDRFSAERPEGSISTLTIQRTEQRDSAMYRCASSRADSYEQYFGPGTRLTVT.

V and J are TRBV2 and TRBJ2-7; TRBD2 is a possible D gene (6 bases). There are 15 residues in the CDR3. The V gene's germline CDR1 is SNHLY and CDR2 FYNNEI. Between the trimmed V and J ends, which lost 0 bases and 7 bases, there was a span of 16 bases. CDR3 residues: CASSEASVPGVEQYF. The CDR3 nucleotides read TGTGCCAGCAGTGAAGCTAGCGTTCCGGGGGTGGAGCAGTACTTC.

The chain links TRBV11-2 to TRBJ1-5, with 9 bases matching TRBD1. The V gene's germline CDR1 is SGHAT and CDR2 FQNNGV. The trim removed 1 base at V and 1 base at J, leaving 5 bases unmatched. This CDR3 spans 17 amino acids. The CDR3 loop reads CASSLGGQGKSNQPQHF. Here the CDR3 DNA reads TGTGCCAGCAGCTTAGGGGGACAGGGTAAAAGCAATCAGCCCCAGCATTTT.

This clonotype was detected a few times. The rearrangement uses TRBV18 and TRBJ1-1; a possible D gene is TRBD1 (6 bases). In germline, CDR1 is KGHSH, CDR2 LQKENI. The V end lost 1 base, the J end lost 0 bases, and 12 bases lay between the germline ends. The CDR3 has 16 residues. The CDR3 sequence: CASSPLQGGVNTEAFF. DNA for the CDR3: TGTGCCAGCTCACCACTACAGGGAGGGGTGAACACTGAAGCTTTCTTT.

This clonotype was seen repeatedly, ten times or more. DNA for the CDR3: TGCAGCGCCGAGGGACAGATGTATGGCTACACCTTC. It specifies CSAEGQMYGYTF. The J gene is TRBJ1-2, the V gene TRBV29-1, with 7 bases that match TRBD1. This CDR3 has 12 residues. Losses at the gene ends were 7 bases for V and 5 bases for J; bases not matched to a gene: 7. Germline V lookup: CDR1 SQVTM, CDR2 ANQGSEA.

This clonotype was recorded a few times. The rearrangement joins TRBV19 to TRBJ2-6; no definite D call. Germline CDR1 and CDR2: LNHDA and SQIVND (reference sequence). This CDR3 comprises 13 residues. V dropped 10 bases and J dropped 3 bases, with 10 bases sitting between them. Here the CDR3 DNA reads TGTGCCACACGCACAGTTGGGGCCAACGTCCTGACTTTC. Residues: CATRTVGANVLTF.

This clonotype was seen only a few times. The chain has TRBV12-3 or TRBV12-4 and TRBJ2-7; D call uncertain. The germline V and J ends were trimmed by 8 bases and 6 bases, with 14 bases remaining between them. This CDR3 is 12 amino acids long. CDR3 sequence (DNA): TGTGCCAGCGGGGTAGCTCAGGTCGAGCAGTACTTC. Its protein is CASGVAQVEQYF.

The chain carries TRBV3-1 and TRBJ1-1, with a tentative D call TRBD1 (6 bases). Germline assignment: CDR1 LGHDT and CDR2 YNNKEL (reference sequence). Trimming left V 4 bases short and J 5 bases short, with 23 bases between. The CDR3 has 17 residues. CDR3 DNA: TGTGCCAGCAGCCCTCAAGAAACAATAGTACAGGGTACTGAAGCTTTCTTT. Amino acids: CASSPQETIVQGTEAFF.

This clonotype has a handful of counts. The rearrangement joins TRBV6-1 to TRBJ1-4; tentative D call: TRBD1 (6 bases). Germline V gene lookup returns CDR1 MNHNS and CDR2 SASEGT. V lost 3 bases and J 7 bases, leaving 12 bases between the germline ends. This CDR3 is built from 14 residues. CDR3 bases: TGTGCCAGCAGTGATCGGGGGGCGATTGAAAAACTGTTTTTT. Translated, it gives CASSDRGAIEKLFF.